The 16 T cell receptor beta chains given below trace back to one sample, sequenced in a study of identical twins. TCRdb re-derived calls from the 5' RACE reads in MiXCR, one entry per CDR3 protein. The sample lists about 340,000 distinct CDR3 sequences, approximately 8.8% occurring once. Sample: naive T cells sorted from blood. The receptors derive from a woman between 50 and 59 years old in good health.

Many counts were recorded for this clonotype. This chain uses TRBV24-1 with TRBJ1-1; no reliable D call. The CDR3 length is 13 residues. The V gene lost 5 bases and the J gene lost 3 bases, with 9 bases spanning the gap. Germline V gives CDR1 KGHDR, CDR2 SFDVKD. This CDR3 is CATSGYGDTEAFF. The DNA for the CDR3 is TGTGCCACCAGTGGGTATGGGGACACTGAAGCTTTCTTT.

In its sample, this clonotype was seen a few times. The rearrangement uses TRBV2 and TRBJ2-1; D uncertain. V lost 0 bases, J lost 0 bases, and 12 bases lay in between. CDR1 and CDR2 (germline): SNHLY, FYNNEI. The CDR3 has 17 amino acids. The CDR3 spells CASSEASAASSYNEQFF. CDR3 coding DNA: TGTGCCAGCAGTGAAGCGTCGGCAGCCAGCTCCTACAATGAGCAGTTCTTC.

This clonotype has a handful of counts. The gene calls are TRBV30 and TRBJ2-1; possibly TRBD1 or TRBD2 for D (7 bases each). Trimming left V 5 bases short and J 6 bases short, with 17 bases between. CDR1 GTSNPN and CDR2 SVGIG come from the germline V gene (reference sequence). This CDR3 is 14 amino acids long. The CDR3 DNA follows: TGTGCCTGGGGGACAGCGGGACTCCGCAATGAGCAGTTCTTC. This sequence encodes CAWGTAGLRNEQFF.

Details on this clonotype: A read error is possible here, since a much larger clone lies one base away. The chain couples TRBV20-1 to TRBJ2-5, with TRBD1 identical over 12 bases. CDR1 is DFQATT and CDR2 is SNEGSKA in the germline V gene (reference sequence). The CDR3 totals 15 residues. The V and J ends lost 5 bases and 5 bases, in that order; junction bases with no gene match: 9. Here the CDR3 reads CSAWDRGRGEETQYF. CDR3 nucleotides: TGCAGTGCTTGGGACAGGGGGCGAGGAGAGGAGACCCAGTACTTC.

This clonotype has only a few counts. CDR3 in amino acids: CSVEFPGLAGGPGNTGELFF. CDR3 nucleotides: TGCAGCGTTGAATTTCCGGGACTAGCGGGAGGGCCCGGGAACACCGGGGAGCTGTTTTTT. V gene TRBV29-1 combines with J gene TRBJ2-2; 16 nucleotides match TRBD2. V shed 2 bases and J 1 base; nucleotides not matched to a gene: 10. Germline V gene lookup returns CDR1 SQVTM and CDR2 ANQGSEA. The CDR3 has 20 amino acids.

The V gene is TRBV7-9, the J gene TRBJ2-1; 10 nucleotides line up with TRBD2. The V gene's germline CDR1 is SEHNR and CDR2 FQNEAQ (reference sequence). The CDR3 sequence is 17 residues long. The V gene end was trimmed by 2 bases and the J gene end by 2 bases; junction bases not matched to a gene: 6. CDR3: CASSLPTSGIAYNEQFF. The DNA for the CDR3 is TGTGCCAGCAGCTTACCCACTAGCGGGATCGCCTACAATGAGCAGTTCTTC.

This clonotype came up a few times. CDR3 residues: CASSLEDGSTDTQYF. The CDR3 DNA is TGTGCCAGCAGCTTGGAAGACGGATCCACAGATACGCAGTATTTT. The gene calls are TRBV5-4 and TRBJ2-3; D unclear. The germline CDR1 and CDR2 sequences are SGHNT and YYREEE (reference sequence). Trimming shortened V by 0 bases and J by 2 bases, and 10 bases separated the two germline ends. This CDR3 comprises 15 residues. The entire variable domain, with the rest obtained from reference TRBV5-4 and TRBJ2-3, is as follows: ETGVTQSPTHLIKTRGQQVTLRCSSQSGHNTVSWYQQALGQGPQFIFQYYREEENGRGNFPPRFSGLQFPNYSSELNVNALELDDSALYLCASSLEDGSTDTQYFGPGTRLTVL.

The chain joins TRBV4-1 to TRBJ2-4, with TRBD2 matching 7 bases. The V and J ends lost 0 bases and 8 bases, in that order; junction bases with no gene match: 7. The CDR3 runs 15 residues. Germline CDR1 reads MGHRA; CDR2 reads YSYEKL. The CDR3 reads CASSQEAGLSYIQYF. CDR3 nucleotide sequence: TGCGCCAGCAGCCAAGAAGCGGGACTCTCTTACATTCAGTACTTC.

This clonotype was found a few times. V usage is TRBV5-1 and J usage is TRBJ2-1, with 12 bases aligning to TRBD2. This CDR3 comprises 13 residues. Germline V gene data show CDR1 as SGHRS and CDR2 as YFSETQ. The V segment lost 9 bases and the J segment 9 bases; nucleotides outside the gene matches: 7. The CDR3 DNA reads as TGCGCCACAGGGACTAGCGGGTTCGGTGAGCAGTTCTTC. It is translated as CATGTSGFGEQFF.

Ten or more counts support this clonotype. The chain recombines TRBV5-1 with TRBJ1-1; D uncertain. V lost 4 bases and J 11 bases, leaving 24 bases between the germline ends. The CDR3 spans 15 residues. The germline V gene has CDR1 SGHRS and CDR2 YFSETQ. As DNA, the CDR3 is TGCGCCAGCAGCCTCCAGGATACGGCCCGTCGTGTGGCTTTCTTT. Translation gives CASSLQDTARRVAFF.

This clonotype was found a few times. This chain uses TRBV3-1 with TRBJ2-5; D unresolved. Germline-derived CDR1 and CDR2 are LGHDT and YNNKEL (reference sequence). The CDR3 length is 15 residues. The germline V and J ends were trimmed by 0 bases and 1 base, with 9 bases remaining between them. CDR3: CASSQDWLTQETQYF. The CDR3 nucleotides are TGTGCCAGCAGCCAAGACTGGCTAACCCAAGAGACCCAGTACTTC.

The chain combines TRBV5-1 with TRBJ2-2; 8 nucleotides agree with TRBD1. The germline gives CDR1 SGHRS, CDR2 YFSETQ. J gave up 1 base and V 5 bases, and 4 bases lay outside the gene matches. This CDR3 comprises 15 residues. Here the CDR3 DNA reads TGCGCCAGCAGGTGGACAGGGCGGAACACCGGGGAGCTGTTTTTT. The encoded protein is CASRWTGRNTGELFF.

The V and J genes are TRBV5-1 and TRBJ2-4; no reliable D call. CDR3 length equals 14 residues. Trimming shortened V by 3 bases and J by 8 bases, and 15 bases separated the two germline ends. The germline V gene encodes CDR1 SGHRS and CDR2 YFSETQ. The DNA of the CDR3 is TGCGCCAGCAGCTATCGGACCGTGGTGGACATTCAGTACTTC. Its translation is CASSYRTVVDIQYF.

This clonotype was observed a few times. The V call is TRBV7-9, the J call TRBJ2-3, with D possibly being TRBD1 (5 bases). CDR3 length: 15 residues. V was trimmed by 4 bases and J by 0 bases, leaving 11 bases between them. From germline, CDR1 is SEHNR and CDR2 FQNEAQ (reference sequence). The CDR3 DNA is TGTGCCAGCAGCTATGACAGCGCTAGCACAGATACGCAGTATTTT. It yields the protein CASSYDSASTDTQYF.

This clonotype was recorded many times. The V gene is TRBV12-3 or TRBV12-4, the J gene TRBJ2-7; D is unresolved. The CDR3 covers 15 residues. V lost 0 bases and J 1 base, leaving 10 bases between the germline ends. In nucleotides, the CDR3 is TGTGCCAGCAGTTTAGCGGCAGGACCTTCCTACGAGCAGTACGTC. Encoded protein: CASSLAAGPSYEQYV.

This sequence joins TRBV20-1 and TRBJ2-3, with 7 positions matching TRBD2. The CDR3 extends over 15 amino acids. Germline CDR1 DFQATT, CDR2 SNEGSKA (reference sequence). After removal of 7 bases from V and 1 base from J, the junction contained 11 bases not matched to a gene. The CDR3 sequence is CSVPRRAGGTDTQYF. CDR3 DNA sequence: TGCAGTGTCCCCCGGAGGGCGGGGGGCACAGATACGCAGTATTTT.